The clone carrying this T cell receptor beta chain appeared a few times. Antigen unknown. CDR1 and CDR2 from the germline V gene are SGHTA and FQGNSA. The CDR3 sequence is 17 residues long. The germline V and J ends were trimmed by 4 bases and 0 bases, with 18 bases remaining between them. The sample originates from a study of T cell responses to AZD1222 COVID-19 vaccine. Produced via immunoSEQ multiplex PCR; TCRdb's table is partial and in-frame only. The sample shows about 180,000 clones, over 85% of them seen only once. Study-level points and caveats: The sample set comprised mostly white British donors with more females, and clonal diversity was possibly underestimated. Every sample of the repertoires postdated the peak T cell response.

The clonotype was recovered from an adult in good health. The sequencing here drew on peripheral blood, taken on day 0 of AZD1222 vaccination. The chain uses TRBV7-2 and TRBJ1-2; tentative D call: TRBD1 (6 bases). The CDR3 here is CASSSWGGQIANYGYTF. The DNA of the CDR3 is TGTGCCAGCAGCTCCTGGGGCGGACAGATAGCTAACTATGGCTACACCTTC.